A selection of T cell receptor beta chains follows, all from one sample in a study of blood T cell repertoires in COVID-19. The data were produced by immunoSEQ multiplex PCR, yet TCRdb's version contains in-frame clones alone and is incomplete. The profile shows about 130,000 clones, roughly four fifths of them singletons. Sequencing used PBMCs or T cells enriched from blood (not recorded which). These receptor sequences come from a man between 25 and 39 years old who had recovered from COVID-19. Both conserved end residues are part of each CDR3. The order of the fields is J gene, V gene, D gene, CDR3 protein. A D gene is named only where the DNA matches it firmly.

j_gene: TRBJ2-1; v_gene: TRBV5-5; d_gene: .; CDR3aa: CASSLRPGYEQFF
j_gene: TRBJ2-1; v_gene: TRBV13; d_gene: TRBD1; CDR3aa: CASSPGDRGDNEQFF
j_gene: TRBJ1-1; v_gene: TRBV14; d_gene: .; CDR3aa: CASSSQGWGEAFF
j_gene: TRBJ1-2; v_gene: TRBV4-2; d_gene: .; CDR3aa: CASSQELEIGGGYTF
j_gene: TRBJ1-2; v_gene: TRBV5-1; d_gene: .; CDR3aa: CASSERAGNGYGYTF
j_gene: TRBJ2-1; v_gene: TRBV20-1; d_gene: TRBD2; CDR3aa: CSASRGGRAYNEQFF
j_gene: TRBJ2-5; v_gene: TRBV5-6; d_gene: .; CDR3aa: CASLAYQQETQYF
j_gene: TRBJ1-2; v_gene: TRBV5-4; d_gene: TRBD1; CDR3aa: CASSFWTGYFHGYTF
j_gene: TRBJ1-3; v_gene: TRBV13; d_gene: .; CDR3aa: CASSTDTDSGNTIYF
j_gene: TRBJ2-2; v_gene: TRBV30; d_gene: TRBD2; CDR3aa: CAWRGRAFGELFF
j_gene: TRBJ2-2; v_gene: TRBV27; d_gene: TRBD2; CDR3aa: CASSPSGGAYTGELFF
j_gene: TRBJ1-1; v_gene: TRBV24-1; d_gene: TRBD1; CDR3aa: CATSEQTGGLVTEAFF
j_gene: TRBJ1-5; v_gene: TRBV6-1; d_gene: .; CDR3aa: CASREGGSNQPQHF
j_gene: TRBJ2-5; v_gene: TRBV7-9; d_gene: TRBD2; CDR3aa: CASSSGLAGGETQYF